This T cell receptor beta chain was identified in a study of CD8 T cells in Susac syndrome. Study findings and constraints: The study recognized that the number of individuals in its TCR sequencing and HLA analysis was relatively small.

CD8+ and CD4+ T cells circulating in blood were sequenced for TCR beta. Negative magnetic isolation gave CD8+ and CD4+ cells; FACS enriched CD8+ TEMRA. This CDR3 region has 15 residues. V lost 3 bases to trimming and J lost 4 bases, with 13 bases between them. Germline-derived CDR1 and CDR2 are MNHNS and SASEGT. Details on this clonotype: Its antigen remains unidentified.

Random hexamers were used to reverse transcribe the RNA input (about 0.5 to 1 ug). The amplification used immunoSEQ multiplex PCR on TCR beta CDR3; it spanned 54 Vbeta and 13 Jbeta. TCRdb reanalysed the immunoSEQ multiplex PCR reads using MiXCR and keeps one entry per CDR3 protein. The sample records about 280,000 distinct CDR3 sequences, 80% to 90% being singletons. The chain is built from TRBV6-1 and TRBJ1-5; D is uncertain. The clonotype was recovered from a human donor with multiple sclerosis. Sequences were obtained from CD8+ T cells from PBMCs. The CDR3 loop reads CASSEGRLKNQPQHF. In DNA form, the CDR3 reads TGTGCCAGCAGTGAGGGCAGACTGAAAAATCAGCCCCAGCATTTT.